This TCR beta chain was sequenced in a study of tissue T cells after allogeneic stem cell transplantation. Broader study findings: Few T cell clones were shared across patients, but motif clusters showed tissue-specific shared signatures. Within patients, tissue anatomy strongly shaped TCR repertoire composition. The study did not identify alloreactive or antigen-specific tissue TCRs, and some clones might be persisting host cells.

Time point: mouse harvest day 7 after allogeneic transplant. The graft held 10^6 splenic CD5+ T cells and 10^7 T-cell-depleted bone marrow cells. Clones were sequenced by immunoSEQ multiplex PCR, and TCRdb holds only the in-frame ones, with some missing. Among more than 4,000 clones listed, around half were seen once. This clone was seen only a few times. Its antigen is not known. These gene names are mouse names. The read ends 1 residue early relative to the CDR3; the germline J gene fills the gap. Unmatched junction bases numbered 5, after V lost 4 bases and J lost 4 bases. The germline CDR1 and CDR2 sequences are FNHDT and SITEND (reference sequence). This CDR3 has 14 residues.

The receptor was derived from a female BALB/c mouse given C57BL/6 T cells with graft-versus-host disease after an allogeneic hematopoietic cell transplant. The rearrangement uses TRBV19 and TRBJ2-7; 10 positions match TRBD2. The sequencing sample was made of lymph node tissue. CDR3 DNA (partial): TGTGCCAGCAGTCCAACTGGGGGGGGTTATGAACAGTAC. Protein: CASSPTGGGYEQY. The entire CDR3 reads CASSPTGGGYEQYF.